These T cell receptor beta chains were read from a single sample in a study of cytomegalovirus exposure and HLA in healthy donors. Only in-frame clones appear in the TCRdb table, and some are missing; sequencing was by immunoSEQ multiplex PCR. The sample has about 160,000 clones; around three quarters are singletons. The material sequenced was PBMCs. The origin of the receptors is a woman aged 40-49 years in good health and CMV-seronegative. The CDR3 runs from the conserved cysteine through the conserved F or W. A D gene is named only where the DNA matches it firmly. Expanded clones get a size class; other rows say once, few or many, or leave the size out.

. TRBJ2-5 16 TRBV7-2 TRBD2 TGTGCCAGCAGCTGGAGCCCGGGGAGCGGGATGGAGACCCAGTACTTC CASSWSPGSGMETQYF
. TRBJ2-7 16 TRBV2 TRBD1 TGTGCCAGCAAACCGACAGGGGATCAATCCCCCTACGAGCAGTACTTC CASKPTGDQSPYEQYF
few TRBJ2-7 16 TRBV7-6 TRBD1 TGTGCCAGCAGCTTTTCTACAGGGGACCCACCCTACGAGCAGTACTTC CASSFSTGDPPYEQYF
. TRBJ2-5 12 TRBV30 . TGTGCCTGGAGCTCCAGGATAGAGACCCAGTACTTC CAWSSRIETQYF
. TRBJ2-3 17 TRBV11-2 TRBD2 TGTGCCAGCAGCTTTCTAGCGGGAGGGCGTGCGACAGATACGCAGTATTTT CASSFLAGGRATDTQYF
. TRBJ1-2 14 TRBV2 . TGTGCCAGCTTAGGGATGGAGGGGAACTATGGCTACACCTTC CASLGMEGNYGYTF
. TRBJ2-7 13 TRBV6-6 . TGTGCCAGCAGTTGGGGACTCCTCTACGAGCAGTACTTC CASSWGLLYEQYF
few TRBJ2-1 13 TRBV5-1 . TGCGCCAGCAAAGAGCCAGCGACGGGTGAGCAGTTCTTC CASKEPATGEQFF
. TRBJ1-2 11 TRBV20-1 . TGCAGTGCTAGGGCTGACTATGGCTACACCTTC CSARADYGYTF
once TRBJ2-3 15 TRBV28 . TGTGCCAGCAGTTCCCCGGCCAGGAATGGAGATACGCAGTATTTT CASSSPARNGDTQYF
. TRBJ2-3 15 TRBV7-6 TRBD2 TGTGCCAGCAGCTTGACAGCGGGAGTTCTAGATACGCAGTATTTT CASSLTAGVLDTQYF
. TRBJ1-1 14 TRBV5-4 TRBD1 TGTGCCAGCAGCTGGGACAGGACCAACACTGAAGCTTTCTTT CASSWDRTNTEAFF
once TRBJ2-1 17 TRBV25-1 TRBD2 TGTGCCAGCAAGGGAGTCTTAGGCCAGCGGGAGAAGCATGAGCAGTTCTTC CASKGVLGQREKHEQFF
. TRBJ2-7 13 TRBV29-1 . TGCAGCGTATCATCGGGAAACTTCTACGAGCAGTACTTC CSVSSGNFYEQYF
. TRBJ2-2 16 TRBV13 TRBD2 TGTGCCAGCAGCTTAGAAGGACTAGTATCATCCGGGGAGCTGTTTTTT CASSLEGLVSSGELFF
. TRBJ2-3 15 TRBV7-8 TRBD1 TGTGCCAGCAGCTTCATGGGACAGGGCACAGATACGCAGTATTTT CASSFMGQGTDTQYF
few TRBJ2-7 14 TRBV5-1 TRBD1 TGCGCCAGCAGCCTTCGACAGGGCCCCCACGAGCAGTACTTC CASSLRQGPHEQYF
. TRBJ2-7 12 TRBV29-1 . TGCAGCGTTGCAAGGACACCCTACGAGCAGTACTTC CSVARTPYEQYF
. TRBJ2-7 15 TRBV5-1 . TGCGCCAGCAGCTTGGGGCAGGGGATTTACTACGAGCAGTACTTC CASSLGQGIYYEQYF
. TRBJ2-2 14 TRBV30 . TGTGCCTGGAGTTGGACAGCGAACACCAGGGAGCTGTTTTTT CAWSWTANTRELFF
. TRBJ2-7 14 TRBV7-9 TRBD1 TGTGCCGGCAGCTTACTGGACAGGTCTTACGAGCAGTACTTC CAGSLLDRSYEQYF
. TRBJ1-1 14 TRBV11-3 . TGTGCCAGCAGCCACGGACACCAGAACACTGAAGCTTTCTTT CASSHGHQNTEAFF
. TRBJ1-5 15 TRBV19 . TGTGCCAGTACCGAGGCAGCCTATAGCAATCAGCCCCAGCATTTT CASTEAAYSNQPQHF
. TRBJ2-7 15 TRBV6-1 . TGTGCCAGCAGGATCCCGGGACTCAGCTCCTACGAGCAGTACTTC CASRIPGLSSYEQYF
. TRBJ2-4 9 TRBV28 . TGTGCCAGCAGTCCCTCTCAGTACTTC CASSPSQYF
. TRBJ2-1 16 TRBV9 TRBD2 TGTGCCAGCAGCGTATCCGGGACTAGCGGGGCGGGGGAGCAGTTCTTC CASSVSGTSGAGEQFF
once TRBJ2-1 14 TRBV6-1 . TGTGCCAGCAGTGGCTGGGCCGTCTACAATGAGCAGTTCTTC CASSGWAVYNEQFF
once TRBJ2-3 14 TRBV7-9 . TGTGCCAGCAGCACGACTAATGCTGAGAATACGCAGTATTTT CASSTTNAENTQYF
. TRBJ2-3 16 TRBV7-3 TRBD2 TGTGCCAGCAGCTCGGGACTAGCGGGCCTCACAGATACGCAGTATTTT CASSSGLAGLTDTQYF
. TRBJ2-2 14 TRBV11-2 TRBD1 TGTGCCAGCAGCTTAGGACAGGGAGCCGGGGAGCTGTTTTTT CASSLGQGAGELFF